Included here is one T cell receptor (beta chain) sequence, with context. Repertoires were generated with immunoSEQ multiplex PCR, while TCRdb's copy carries only in-frame clones and drops some. The sample holds 2.3 million or so clones; roughly 93% are singletons and the top ten take under 0.45%. The data derive from a study of shared clonotypes between healthy human individuals. CDR3 length: 17 amino acids. The germline V gene encodes CDR1 ENHRY and CDR2 SYGVKD. The V and J ends lost 6 bases and 1 base respectively, with 19 bases between them. The sequence derives from a man aged 18 to 29 in good health. Some clones in this sample may be carry-over from other donors' samples. The chain combines TRBV10-3 with TRBJ1-3; D remains unclear. Sequenced material: naive CD4+ T cells from PBMCs. Documented subset: CD45RA+ positively selected. CDR3 DNA sequence: TGTGCCATCAGCCCCGTTGGTGAGGTCGAGTCTGGAAACACCATATATTTT. Translating it yields CAISPVGEVESGNTIYF.